This T cell receptor beta chain derives from a study of blood T cell dynamics during melanoma immunotherapy. In regard to this clone: Its antigen is unknown.

Regarding time point: pre-treatment baseline. Apart from a couple of fast progressors, RECIST 1.1 response was judged 12 weeks post-infusion. TCRdb's table, derived via immunoSEQ multiplex PCR, lists solely in-frame clones and lacks some. This sample has nearly 25,000 clones, with 70% to 90% found just once. Germline V gives CDR1 MDHEN, CDR2 SYDVKM. The CDR3 sequence is 17 residues long. V was cut by 5 bases and J by 0 bases, with 19 bases left in between. Study observations and caveats: Whether repertoire-driving clones were melanoma-specific could not be determined. Unlike progressors, later disease-control patients had W3 repertoires gaining clonality or diversity.

The chain joins TRBV28 to TRBJ1-1, with D possibly being TRBD1 (5 bases). This specimen was blood, taken from a patient treated with checkpoint blockade. The source of this sequence is a human donor with melanoma. This chain's CDR3 is CASSPIPRQYMNTEAFF. The CDR3 DNA sequence: TGTGCCAGCAGTCCTATCCCGAGACAGTATATGAACACTGAAGCTTTCTTT.